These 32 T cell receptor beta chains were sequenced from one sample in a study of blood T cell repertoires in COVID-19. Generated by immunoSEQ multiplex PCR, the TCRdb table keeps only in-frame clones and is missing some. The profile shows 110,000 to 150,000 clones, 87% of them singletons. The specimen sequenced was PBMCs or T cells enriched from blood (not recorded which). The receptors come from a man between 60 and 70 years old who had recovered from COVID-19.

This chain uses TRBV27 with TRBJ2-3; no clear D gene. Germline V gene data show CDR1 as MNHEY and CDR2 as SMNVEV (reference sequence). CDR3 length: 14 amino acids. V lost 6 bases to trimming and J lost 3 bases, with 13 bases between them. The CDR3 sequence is CASSHPPRTDTQYF. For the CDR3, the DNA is TGTGCCAGCAGCCACCCTCCTAGAACAGATACGCAGTATTTT.

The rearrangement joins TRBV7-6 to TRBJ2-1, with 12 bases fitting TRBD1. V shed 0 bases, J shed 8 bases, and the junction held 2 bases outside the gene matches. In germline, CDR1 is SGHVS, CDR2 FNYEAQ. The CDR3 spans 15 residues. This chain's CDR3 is CASSLAGTGGHEQFF. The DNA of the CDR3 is TGTGCCAGCAGCTTAGCCGGGACAGGGGGCCATGAGCAGTTCTTC.

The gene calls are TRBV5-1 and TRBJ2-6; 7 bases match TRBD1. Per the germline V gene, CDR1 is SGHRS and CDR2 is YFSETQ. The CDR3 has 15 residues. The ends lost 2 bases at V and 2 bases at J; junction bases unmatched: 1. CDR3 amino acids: CASSFGTAGANVLTF. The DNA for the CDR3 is TGCGCCAGCAGCTTCGGGACAGCTGGGGCCAACGTCCTGACTTTC.

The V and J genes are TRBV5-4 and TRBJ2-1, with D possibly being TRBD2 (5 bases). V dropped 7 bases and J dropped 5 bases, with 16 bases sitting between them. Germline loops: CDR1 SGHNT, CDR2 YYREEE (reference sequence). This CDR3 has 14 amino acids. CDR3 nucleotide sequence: TGTGCCAGCGGATTAAGGACGGGGAACAATGAGCAGTTCTTC. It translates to CASGLRTGNNEQFF.

The CDR3 here is CASSSDSVSPLHF. DNA for the CDR3: TGCGCCAGCAGCTCGGACAGTGTCTCACCCCTCCACTTT. This chain joins TRBV5-1 and TRBJ1-6, with D possibly being TRBD1 (6 bases). Trimming took 3 bases from V and 10 from J, leaving 11 bases between them. The CDR3 has 13 residues. Looked up from germline, CDR1 is SGHRS and CDR2 is YFSETQ.

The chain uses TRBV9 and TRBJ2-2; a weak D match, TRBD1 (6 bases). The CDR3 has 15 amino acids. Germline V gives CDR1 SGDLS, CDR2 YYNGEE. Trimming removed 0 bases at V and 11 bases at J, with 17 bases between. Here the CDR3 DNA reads TGTGCCAGCAGCGTAGAGGCTGGACAGACCCCAGAGCTGTTTTTT. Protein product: CASSVEAGQTPELFF. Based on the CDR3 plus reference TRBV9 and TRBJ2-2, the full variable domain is DSGVTQTPKHLITATGQRVTLRCSPRSGDLSVYWYQQSLDQGLQFLIQYYNGEERAKGNILERFSAQQFPDLHSELNLSSLELGDSALYFCASSVEAGQTPELFFGEGSRLTVL.

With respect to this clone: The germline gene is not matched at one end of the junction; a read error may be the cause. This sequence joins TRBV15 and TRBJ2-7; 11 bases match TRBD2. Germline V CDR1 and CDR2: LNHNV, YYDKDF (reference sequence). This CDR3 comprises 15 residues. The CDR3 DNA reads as TGTGCCACGAGCACTAGGACTAGCGGGTCCTACGAGCAGTACTTC. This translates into CATSTRTSGSYEQYF.

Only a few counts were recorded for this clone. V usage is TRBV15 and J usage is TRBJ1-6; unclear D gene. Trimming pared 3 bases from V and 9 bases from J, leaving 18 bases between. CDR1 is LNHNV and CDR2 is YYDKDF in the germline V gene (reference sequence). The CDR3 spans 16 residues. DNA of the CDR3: TGTGCCACCAGCAGTGCCCTGCGGGCTGAGGGTTCACCCCTCCACTTT. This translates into CATSSALRAEGSPLHF.

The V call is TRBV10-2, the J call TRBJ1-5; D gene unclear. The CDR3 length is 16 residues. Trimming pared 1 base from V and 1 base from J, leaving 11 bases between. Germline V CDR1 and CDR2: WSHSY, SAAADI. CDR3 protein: CASSEWQTSSNQPQHF. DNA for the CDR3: TGCGCCAGCAGTGAGTGGCAAACTAGCAGCAATCAGCCCCAGCATTTT.

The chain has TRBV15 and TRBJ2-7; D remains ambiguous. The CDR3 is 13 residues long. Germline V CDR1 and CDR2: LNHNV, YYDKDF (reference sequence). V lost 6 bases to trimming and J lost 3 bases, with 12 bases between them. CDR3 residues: CATSENTLYEQYF. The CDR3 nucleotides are TGTGCCACCAGTGAGAATACCCTCTACGAGCAGTACTTC.

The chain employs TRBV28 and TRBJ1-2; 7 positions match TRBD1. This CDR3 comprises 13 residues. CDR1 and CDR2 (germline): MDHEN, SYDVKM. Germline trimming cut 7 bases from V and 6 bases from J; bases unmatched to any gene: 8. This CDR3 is CASIRGTEDGYTF. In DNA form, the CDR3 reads TGTGCCAGCATCCGAGGGACAGAGGATGGCTACACCTTC.

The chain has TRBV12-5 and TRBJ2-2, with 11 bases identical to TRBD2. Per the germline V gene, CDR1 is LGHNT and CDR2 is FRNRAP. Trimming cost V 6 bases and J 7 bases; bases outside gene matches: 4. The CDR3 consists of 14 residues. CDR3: CASGRGLADGELFF. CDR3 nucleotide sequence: TGTGCTAGTGGGAGGGGACTAGCGGACGGGGAGCTGTTTTTT.

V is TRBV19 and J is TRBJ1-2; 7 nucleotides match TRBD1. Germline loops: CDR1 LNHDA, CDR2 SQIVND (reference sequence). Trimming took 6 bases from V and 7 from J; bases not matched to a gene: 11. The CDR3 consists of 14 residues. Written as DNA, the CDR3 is TGTGCCAGTAGCCAACAGGGGATGGTTCGTGGCTACACCTTC. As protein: CASSQQGMVRGYTF.

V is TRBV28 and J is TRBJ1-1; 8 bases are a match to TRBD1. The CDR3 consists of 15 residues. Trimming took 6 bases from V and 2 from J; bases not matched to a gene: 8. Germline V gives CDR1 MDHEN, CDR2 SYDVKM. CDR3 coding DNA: TGTGCCAGCAGCAACACAGGGGGAGCAAACACTGAAGCTTTCTTT. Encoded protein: CASSNTGGANTEAFF.

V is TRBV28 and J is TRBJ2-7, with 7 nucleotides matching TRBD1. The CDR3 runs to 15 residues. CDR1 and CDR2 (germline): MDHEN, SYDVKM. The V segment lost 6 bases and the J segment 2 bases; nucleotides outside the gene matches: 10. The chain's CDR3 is CASSVGSQGTYEQYF. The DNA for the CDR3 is TGTGCCAGCAGCGTGGGGTCACAGGGGACCTACGAGCAGTACTTC.

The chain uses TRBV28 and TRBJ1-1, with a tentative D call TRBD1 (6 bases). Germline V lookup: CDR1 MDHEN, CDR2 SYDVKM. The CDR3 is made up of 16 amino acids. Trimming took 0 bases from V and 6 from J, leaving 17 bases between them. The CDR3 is CASSLWSTGSAAEAFF. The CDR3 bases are TGTGCCAGCAGTTTATGGTCCACAGGGTCTGCGGCTGAAGCTTTCTTT.

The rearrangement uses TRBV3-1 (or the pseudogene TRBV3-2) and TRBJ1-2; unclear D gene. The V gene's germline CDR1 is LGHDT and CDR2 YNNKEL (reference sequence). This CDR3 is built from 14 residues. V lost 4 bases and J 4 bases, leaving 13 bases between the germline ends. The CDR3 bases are TGTGCCAGCAGCCTAGCAGGCGAGGGCTATGGCTACACCTTC. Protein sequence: CASSLAGEGYGYTF.

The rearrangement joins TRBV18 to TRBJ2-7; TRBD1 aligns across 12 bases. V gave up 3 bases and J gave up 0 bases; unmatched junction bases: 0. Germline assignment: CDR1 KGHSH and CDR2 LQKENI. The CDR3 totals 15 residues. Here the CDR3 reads CASSPGQGASYEQYF. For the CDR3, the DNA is TGTGCCAGCTCACCGGGACAGGGGGCCTCCTACGAGCAGTACTTC.

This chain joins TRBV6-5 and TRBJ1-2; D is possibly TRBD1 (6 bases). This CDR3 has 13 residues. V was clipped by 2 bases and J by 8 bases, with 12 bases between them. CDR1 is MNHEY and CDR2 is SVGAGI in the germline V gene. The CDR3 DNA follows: TGTGCCAGCAGTTACGGCCACCAGGGGGGCTACACCTTC. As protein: CASSYGHQGGYTF.

The CDR3: CASSIFGSEQFF. CDR3 bases: TGTGCCAGTAGTATATTCGGGAGTGAGCAGTTCTTC. This sequence joins TRBV19 and TRBJ2-1; D is possibly TRBD2 (6 bases). The germline CDR1 and CDR2 sequences are LNHDA and SQIVND (reference sequence). V gave up 2 bases and J gave up 9 bases, with 8 bases separating them. This CDR3 is built from 12 residues. Combining the CDR3 with reference TRBV19 and TRBJ2-1 gives the whole variable domain DGGITQSPKYLFRKEGQNVTLSCEQNLNHDAMYWYRQDPGQGLRLIYYSQIVNDFQKGDIAEGYSVSREKKESFPLTVTSAQKNPTAFYLCASSIFGSEQFFGPGTRLTVL.

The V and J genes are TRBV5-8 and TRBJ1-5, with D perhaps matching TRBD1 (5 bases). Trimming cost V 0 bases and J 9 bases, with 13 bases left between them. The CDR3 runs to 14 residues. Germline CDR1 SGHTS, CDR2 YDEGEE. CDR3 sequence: CASSLEGVGGPQHF. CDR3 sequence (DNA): TGTGCCAGCAGCTTGGAAGGGGTCGGGGGGCCCCAGCATTTT.

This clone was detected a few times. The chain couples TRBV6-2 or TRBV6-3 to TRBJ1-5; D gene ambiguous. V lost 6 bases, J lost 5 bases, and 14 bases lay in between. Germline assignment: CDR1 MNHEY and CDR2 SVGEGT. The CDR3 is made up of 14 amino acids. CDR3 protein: CASSRRRDDQPQHF. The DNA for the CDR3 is TGTGCCAGCAGCCGCCGACGGGATGATCAGCCCCAGCATTTT.

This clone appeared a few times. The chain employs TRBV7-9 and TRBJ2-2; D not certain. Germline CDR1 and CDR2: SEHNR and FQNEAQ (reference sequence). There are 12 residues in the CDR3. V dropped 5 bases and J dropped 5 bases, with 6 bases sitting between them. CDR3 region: CASSLVTGELFF. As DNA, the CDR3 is TGTGCCAGCAGCCTCGTGACCGGGGAGCTGTTTTTT.

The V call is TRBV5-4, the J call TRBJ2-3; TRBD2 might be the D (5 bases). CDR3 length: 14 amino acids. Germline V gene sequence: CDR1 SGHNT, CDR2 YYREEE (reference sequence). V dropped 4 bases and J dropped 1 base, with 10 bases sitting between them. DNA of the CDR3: TGTGCCAGCAGCAAGACGGAGGGCACAGATACGCAGTATTTT. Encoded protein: CASSKTEGTDTQYF.

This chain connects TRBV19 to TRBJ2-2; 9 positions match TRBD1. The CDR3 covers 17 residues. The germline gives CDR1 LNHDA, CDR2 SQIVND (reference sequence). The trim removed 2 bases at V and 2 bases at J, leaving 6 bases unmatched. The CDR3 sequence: CASSIRVDRGNTGELFF. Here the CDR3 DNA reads TGTGCCAGTAGTATAAGGGTGGACAGGGGAAACACCGGGGAGCTGTTTTTT. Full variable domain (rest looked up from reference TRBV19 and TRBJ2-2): DGGITQSPKYLFRKEGQNVTLSCEQNLNHDAMYWYRQDPGQGLRLIYYSQIVNDFQKGDIAEGYSVSREKKESFPLTVTSAQKNPTAFYLCASSIRVDRGNTGELFFGEGSRLTVL.

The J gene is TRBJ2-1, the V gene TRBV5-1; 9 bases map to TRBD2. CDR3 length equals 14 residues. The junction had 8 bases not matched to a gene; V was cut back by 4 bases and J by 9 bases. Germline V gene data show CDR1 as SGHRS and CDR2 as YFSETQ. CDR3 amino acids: CASSPQLAGSEQFF. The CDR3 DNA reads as TGCGCCAGCAGCCCTCAACTAGCGGGCTCTGAGCAGTTCTTC.

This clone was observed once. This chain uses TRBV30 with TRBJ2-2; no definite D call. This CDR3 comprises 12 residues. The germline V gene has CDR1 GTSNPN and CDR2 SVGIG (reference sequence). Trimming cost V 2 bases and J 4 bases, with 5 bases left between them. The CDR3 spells CAWSRFTGELFF. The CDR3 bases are TGTGCCTGGAGTCGGTTCACCGGGGAGCTGTTTTTT. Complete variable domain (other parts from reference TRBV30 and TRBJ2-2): SQTIHQWPATLVQPVGSPLSLECTVEGTSNPNLYWYRQAAGRGLQLLFYSVGIGQISSEVPQNLSASRPQDRQFILSSKKLLLSDSGFYLCAWSRFTGELFFGEGSRLTVL.

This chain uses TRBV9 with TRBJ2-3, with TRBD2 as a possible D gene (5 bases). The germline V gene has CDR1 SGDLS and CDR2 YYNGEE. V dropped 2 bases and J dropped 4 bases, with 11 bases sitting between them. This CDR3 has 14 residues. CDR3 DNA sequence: TGTGCCAGCAGCGTTCTTAGCGATTCAGATACGCAGTATTTT. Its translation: CASSVLSDSDTQYF.

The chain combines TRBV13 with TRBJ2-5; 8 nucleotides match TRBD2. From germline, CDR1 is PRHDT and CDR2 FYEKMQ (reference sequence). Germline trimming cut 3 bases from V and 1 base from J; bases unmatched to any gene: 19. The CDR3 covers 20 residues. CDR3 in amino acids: CASSFRLSTLGLASQETQYF. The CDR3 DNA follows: TGTGCCAGCAGCTTCAGATTATCCACGTTAGGACTAGCCTCCCAAGAGACCCAGTACTTC.

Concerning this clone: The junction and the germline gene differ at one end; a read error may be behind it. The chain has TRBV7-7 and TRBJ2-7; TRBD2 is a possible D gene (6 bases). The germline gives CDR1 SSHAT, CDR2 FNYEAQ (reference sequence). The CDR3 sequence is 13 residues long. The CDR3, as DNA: TGTGCTAGCAGCTTGTTAGGCGGGAACGAGCAGTACTTC. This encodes CASSLLGGNEQYF.

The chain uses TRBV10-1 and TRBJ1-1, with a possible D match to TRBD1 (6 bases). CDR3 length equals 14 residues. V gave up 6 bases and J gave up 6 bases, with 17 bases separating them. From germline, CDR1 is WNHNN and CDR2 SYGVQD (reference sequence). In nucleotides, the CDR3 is TGCGCCAGCAGGCCCCGGACAGTAGGGGCTGAAGCTTTCTTT. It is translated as CASRPRTVGAEAFF.

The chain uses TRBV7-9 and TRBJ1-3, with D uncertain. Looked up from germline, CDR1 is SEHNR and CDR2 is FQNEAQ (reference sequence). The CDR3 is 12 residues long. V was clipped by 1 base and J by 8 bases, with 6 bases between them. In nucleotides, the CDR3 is TGTGCCAGCAGCTTAGGGAGAGACACCATATATTTT. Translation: CASSLGRDTIYF. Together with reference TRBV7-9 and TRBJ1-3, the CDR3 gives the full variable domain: DTGVSQNPRHKITKRGQNVTFRCDPISEHNRLYWYRQTLGQGPEFLTYFQNEAQLEKSRLLSDRFSAERPKGSFSTLEIQRTEQGDSAMYLCASSLGRDTIYFGEGSWLTVV.